This T cell receptor (beta chain) was sequenced in a study of CXCR3-negative and CXCR3-positive naive CD8 T cells. Findings of the study overall: TRB CDR3 hydrophobicity was greater in CXCR3-positive naive cells than in CXCR3-negative naive cells.

Via 5' RACE with UMI labels, TRB cDNA libraries were prepared. TCRdb reprocessed the 5' RACE reads, keeping one entry per CDR3 protein, no DNA. The repertoire table contains around 63,000 distinct CDR3 sequences. The CDR3 covers 18 residues. Per germline, CDR1 LGHDT and CDR2 YNNKEL (reference sequence). As regards this clonotype: What it recognizes is unknown.

This rearrangement joins TRBV3-1 to TRBJ2-5; TCRdb gives TRBD2 as the D gene, but with no DNA this cannot be confirmed. The origin of this receptor is a human donor in good health. Some clones in this sample may be carry-over from other donors' samples. Specimen: naive CXCR3+ CD8+ T cells from blood. Described subset: CD45RO-CCR7+CD27+CD95- naive CD8+ T cells expressing CXCR3 (TNR3+). CDR3 amino acids: CASSQDASGGAWDETQYF.